This TCR beta chain was recovered during a study of beta chain features in type 1 diabetes. Study in general: Across the samples, approximately 98,000,000 sorted cells were examined in total.

Every isolated RNA sample was fully reverse transcribed, so sequencing captured expressed TCRB transcripts. Only in-frame clones appear in the TCRdb table, and some are missing; sequencing was by immunoSEQ multiplex PCR. The top ten clones hold under 0.02% of a sample with more than 250,000 clones, roughly an eighth of them seen once. The CDR3 runs to 15 residues. The trim removed 2 bases at V and 1 base at J, leaving 0 bases unmatched. CDR1 and CDR2 (germline): MGHRA, YSYEKL. General study findings and limits: There was a moderate but significant shortening of TCRB CDR3s in all four CD4+ subsets of Type 1 diabetes patients. Any PCR bias toward short templates would affect both groups alike.

As concerns this clone: The antigen is undetermined.

The TCR comes from a young man with type 1 diabetes. The sample taken for sequencing was naive CD4+ T cells from blood. The rearrangement joins TRBV4-1 to TRBJ2-2, with 8 bases lining up with TRBD2. CDR3 DNA sequence: TGCGCCAGCAGCCAAAGCGGGGGGAACACCGGGGAGCTGTTTTTT. This encodes CASSQSGGNTGELFF.